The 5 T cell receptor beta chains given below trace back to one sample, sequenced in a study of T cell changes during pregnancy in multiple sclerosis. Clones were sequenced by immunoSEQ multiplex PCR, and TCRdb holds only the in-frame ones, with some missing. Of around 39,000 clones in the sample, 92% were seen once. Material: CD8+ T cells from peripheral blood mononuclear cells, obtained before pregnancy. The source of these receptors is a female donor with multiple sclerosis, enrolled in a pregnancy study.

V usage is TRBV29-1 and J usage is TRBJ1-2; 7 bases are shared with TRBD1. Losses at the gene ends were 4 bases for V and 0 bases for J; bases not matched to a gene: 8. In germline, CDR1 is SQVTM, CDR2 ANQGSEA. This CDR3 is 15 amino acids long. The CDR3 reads CSVGSWDSTNYGYTF. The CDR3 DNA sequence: TGCAGCGTTGGATCCTGGGACAGCACTAACTATGGCTACACCTTC.

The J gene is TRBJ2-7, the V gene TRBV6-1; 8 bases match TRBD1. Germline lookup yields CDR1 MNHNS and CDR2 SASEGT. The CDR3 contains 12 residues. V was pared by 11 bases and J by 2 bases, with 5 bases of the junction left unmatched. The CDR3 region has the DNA TGTGCCGCGACGGACAGGGCCTACGAGCAGTACTTC. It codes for CAATDRAYEQYF.

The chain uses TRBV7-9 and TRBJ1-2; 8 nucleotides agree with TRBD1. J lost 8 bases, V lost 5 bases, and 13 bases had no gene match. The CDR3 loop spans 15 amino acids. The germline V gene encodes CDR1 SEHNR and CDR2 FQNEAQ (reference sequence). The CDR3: CASSRPGQAWTGYTF. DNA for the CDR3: TGTGCCAGCAGCCGTCCGGGACAGGCGTGGACCGGCTACACCTTC.

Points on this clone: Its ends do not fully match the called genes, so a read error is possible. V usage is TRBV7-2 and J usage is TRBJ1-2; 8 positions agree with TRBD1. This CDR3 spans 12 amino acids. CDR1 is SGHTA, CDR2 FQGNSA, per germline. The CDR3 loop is CASSPGTGILIF. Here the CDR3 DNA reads TGTGCCAGCAGCCCTGGGACAGGTATTCTGATCTTC.

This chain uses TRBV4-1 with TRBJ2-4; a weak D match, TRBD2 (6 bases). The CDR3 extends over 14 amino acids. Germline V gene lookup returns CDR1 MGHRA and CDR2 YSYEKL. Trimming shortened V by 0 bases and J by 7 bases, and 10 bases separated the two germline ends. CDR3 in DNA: TGCGCCAGCAGCCAAGAGGGCAGCGGGAACATTCAGTACTTC. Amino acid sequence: CASSQEGSGNIQYF.